Given below is one TCR beta chain in context. Its antigen is undetermined. CDR1 SGHVS and CDR2 FNYEAQ come from the germline V gene. The V gene lost 1 base and the J gene lost 6 bases, with 15 bases spanning the gap. This CDR3 contains 16 residues. The primer mix had 60 Vbeta and 13 Jbeta primers. Sequenced by immunoSEQ multiplex PCR; TCRdb stores in-frame clones only, minus some. Of tens of thousands of clones listed, over 70% are singletons. This record comes from a study of cytomegalovirus exposure and HLA in healthy donors. Study results and caveats: Highest at DRB1 and lowest at HLA-C, TCR association rates differed among HLA loci in a later analysis.

The sample was PBMCs. The V gene is TRBV7-6, the J gene TRBJ2-2, with a possible D match to TRBD1 (6 bases). The TCR was taken from a man aged 50 to 59 in good health and CMV-seronegative. The CDR3 loop is CASSLEGTRAAGELFF. CDR3 sequence (DNA): TGTGCCAGCAGCTTAGAGGGGACACGGGCGGCCGGGGAGCTGTTTTTT.